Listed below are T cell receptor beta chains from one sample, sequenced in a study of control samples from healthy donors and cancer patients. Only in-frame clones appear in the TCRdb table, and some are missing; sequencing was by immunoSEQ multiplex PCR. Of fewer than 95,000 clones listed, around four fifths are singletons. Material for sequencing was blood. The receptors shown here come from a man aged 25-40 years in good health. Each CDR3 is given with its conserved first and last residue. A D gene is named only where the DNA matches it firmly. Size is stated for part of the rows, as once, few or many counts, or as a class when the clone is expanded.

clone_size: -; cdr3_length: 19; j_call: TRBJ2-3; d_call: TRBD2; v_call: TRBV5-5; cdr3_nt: TGTGCCAGCAGCTTGAGAGTGACTAGCGGGGGGACCCGCACAGATACGCAGTATTTT; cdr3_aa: CASSLRVTSGGTRTDTQYF
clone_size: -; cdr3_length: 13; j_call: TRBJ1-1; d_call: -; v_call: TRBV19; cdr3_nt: TGTGCCAGTAGTACAGCAGTGAACACTGAAGCTTTCTTT; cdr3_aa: CASSTAVNTEAFF
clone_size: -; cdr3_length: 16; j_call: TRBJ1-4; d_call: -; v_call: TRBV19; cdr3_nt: TGTGCCAGTAGTATATCTCGACTGACAACTAATGAAAAACTGTTTTTT; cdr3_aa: CASSISRLTTNEKLFF
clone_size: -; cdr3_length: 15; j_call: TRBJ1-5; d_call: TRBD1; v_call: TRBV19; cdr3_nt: TGTGCCAGTAACCAGTATGCAGGGGGCGATCAGCCCCAGCATTTT; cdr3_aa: CASNQYAGGDQPQHF
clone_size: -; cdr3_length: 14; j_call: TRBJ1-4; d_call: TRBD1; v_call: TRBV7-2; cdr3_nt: TGTGCCAGCAGCCTTACAGGGGGCAGTGAAAAACTGTTTTTT; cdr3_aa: CASSLTGGSEKLFF
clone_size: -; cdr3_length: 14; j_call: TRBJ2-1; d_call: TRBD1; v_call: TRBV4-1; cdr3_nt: TGCGCCAGCAGCCTAGGAACAGGGGGCGGTGAGCAGTTCTTC; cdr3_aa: CASSLGTGGGEQFF
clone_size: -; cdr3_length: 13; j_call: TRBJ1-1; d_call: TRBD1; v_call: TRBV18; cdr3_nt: TGTGCCAGCTCAGGACAGGGGAACACTGAAGCTTTCTTT; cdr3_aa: CASSGQGNTEAFF
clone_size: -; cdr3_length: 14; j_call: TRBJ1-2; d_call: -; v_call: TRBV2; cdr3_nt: TGTGCCAGCAGTGACCCAGACAGAAACTATGGCTACACCTTC; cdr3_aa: CASSDPDRNYGYTF
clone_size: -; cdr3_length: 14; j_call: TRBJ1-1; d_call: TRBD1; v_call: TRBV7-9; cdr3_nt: TGTGCCAGCAGCTTAGAGGGGGCCTTCACTGAAGCTTTCTTT; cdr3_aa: CASSLEGAFTEAFF
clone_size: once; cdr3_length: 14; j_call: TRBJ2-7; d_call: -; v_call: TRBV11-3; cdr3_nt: TGTGCCAGCAGCCTGGGGCAGGGGGGCTACGAGCAGTACTTC; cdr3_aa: CASSLGQGGYEQYF
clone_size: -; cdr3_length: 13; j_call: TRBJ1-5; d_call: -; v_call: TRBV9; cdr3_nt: TGTGCCAGCAGCAAGGGACTTAATCAGCCCCAGCATTTT; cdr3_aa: CASSKGLNQPQHF
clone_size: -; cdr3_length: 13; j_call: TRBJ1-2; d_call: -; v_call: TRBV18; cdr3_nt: TGTGCCAGCTCCGAGGGATTTAACTATGGCTACACCTTC; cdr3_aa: CASSEGFNYGYTF
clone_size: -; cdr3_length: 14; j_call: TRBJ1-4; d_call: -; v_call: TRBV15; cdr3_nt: TGTGCCACCAGCAGCGGGCAGGTTCATGAAAAACTGTTTTTT; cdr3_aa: CATSSGQVHEKLFF
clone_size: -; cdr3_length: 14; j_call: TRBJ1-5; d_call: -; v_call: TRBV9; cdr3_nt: TGTGCCAGCAGCGGAGGGGTTATGGGTCAGCCCCAGCATTTT; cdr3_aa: CASSGGVMGQPQHF
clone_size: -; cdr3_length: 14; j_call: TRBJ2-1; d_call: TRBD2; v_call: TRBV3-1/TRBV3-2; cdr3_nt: TGTGCCACCGCAACCGGGACTAGTAACAATGAGCAGTTCTTC; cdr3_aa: CATATGTSNNEQFF
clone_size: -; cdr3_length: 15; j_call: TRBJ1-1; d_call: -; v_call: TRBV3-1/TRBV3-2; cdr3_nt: TGTGCCAGCAGTAGCAGGGACCTTCAGAACACTGAAGCTTTCTTT; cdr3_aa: CASSSRDLQNTEAFF
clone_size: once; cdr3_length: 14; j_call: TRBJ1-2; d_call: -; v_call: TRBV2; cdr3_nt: TGTGCCAGCAGTGAAGACATCCCGAACGCGGGCTACACCTTC; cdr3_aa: CASSEDIPNAGYTF
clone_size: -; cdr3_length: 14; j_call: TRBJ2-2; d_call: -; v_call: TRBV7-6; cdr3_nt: TGTGCCAGCAGCCGCAGGGAAAACACCGGGGAGCTGTTTTTT; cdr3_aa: CASSRRENTGELFF
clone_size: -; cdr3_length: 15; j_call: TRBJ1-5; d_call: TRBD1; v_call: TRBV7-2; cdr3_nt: TGTGCCAGCAGACGGGACAGGGCTAGCAATCAGCCCCAGCATTTT; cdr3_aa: CASRRDRASNQPQHF
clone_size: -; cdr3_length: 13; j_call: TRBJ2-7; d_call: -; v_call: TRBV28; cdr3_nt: TGTGCCAGCAGTTTATATCCGGAGTACGAGCAGTACTTC; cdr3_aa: CASSLYPEYEQYF
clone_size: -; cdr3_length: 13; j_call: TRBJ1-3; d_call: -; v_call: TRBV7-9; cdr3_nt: TGTGCCAGCAGCTTAGAGCCAGGGAACACCATATATTTT; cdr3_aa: CASSLEPGNTIYF
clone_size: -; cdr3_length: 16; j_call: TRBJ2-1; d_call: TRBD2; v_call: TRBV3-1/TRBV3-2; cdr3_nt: TGTGCCAGCAGCCAAGGACTAGCGCTGGCCTACAATGAGCAGTTCTTC; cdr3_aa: CASSQGLALAYNEQFF
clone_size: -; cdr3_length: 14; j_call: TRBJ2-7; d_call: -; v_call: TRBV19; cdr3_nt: TGTGCCAGTAGTCCTGGCGTGGGCCCCTACGAGCAGTACTTC; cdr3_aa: CASSPGVGPYEQYF
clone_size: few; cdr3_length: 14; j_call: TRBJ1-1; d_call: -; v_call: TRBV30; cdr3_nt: TGTGCCTGGACCCTTCAGGACGGATACACTGAAGCTTTCTTT; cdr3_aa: CAWTLQDGYTEAFF
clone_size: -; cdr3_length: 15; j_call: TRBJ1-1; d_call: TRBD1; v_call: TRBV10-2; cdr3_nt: TGCGCCAGCACGGACAGGGGGCGGGTGAACACTGAAGCTTTCTTT; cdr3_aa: CASTDRGRVNTEAFF